The 27 T cell receptor beta chains given below trace back to one sample, sequenced in a study of blood T cell repertoires in COVID-19 (TCRdb year 2020). The library was made by the immunoSEQ multiplex PCR assay. The table was pulled from immuneACCESS by TCRdb, which kept in-frame rearrangements only. Such tables lose some clones; where checked, under half of the loss comes from unresolved V genes, and the rest has no known cause. The sample has approximately 670,000 clones on record, more than 80% of them singletons. The ten top clones hold 0.2% to 0.3% of the sample. What was sequenced was peripheral blood. The source is a woman in her late teens or twenties with acute or convalescent COVID-19.

This clone was detected only once. This chain links TRBV5-1 with TRBJ2-2; perhaps TRBD1 as D (6 bases). V dropped 6 bases and J dropped 0 bases, with 15 bases sitting between them. CDR3 length: 16 amino acids. Germline V gene data show CDR1 as SGHRS and CDR2 as YFSETQ. The CDR3 loop is CASKKPGVSNTGELFF. CDR3 DNA sequence: TGCGCCAGCAAGAAACCAGGGGTTTCGAACACCGGGGAGCTGTTTTTT. Variable domain in full (rest from reference TRBV5-1 and TRBJ2-2): KAGVTQTPRYLIKTRGQQVTLSCSPISGHRSVSWYQQTPGQGLQFLFEYFSETQRNKGNFPGRFSGRQFSNSRSEMNVSTLELGDSALYLCASKKPGVSNTGELFFGEGSRLTVL.

The CDR3 coding sequence is TGTGCCTGGAGCCCATTGGAGTATGGCTACACCTTC. This gives the protein CAWSPLEYGYTF. The chain recombines TRBV30 with TRBJ1-2; the D is unclear. Germline V gene sequence: CDR1 GTSNPN, CDR2 SVGIG (reference sequence). V was clipped by 3 bases and J by 5 bases, with 10 bases between them. The CDR3 is 12 amino acids.

The chain uses TRBV2 and TRBJ2-7, with 15 positions matching TRBD2. The CDR3 runs 14 residues. Germline V gene data show CDR1 as SNHLY and CDR2 as FYNNEI. V dropped 6 bases and J dropped 9; count of bases not matched to a gene: 6. The CDR3 region has the DNA TGTGCCAGCAGGTTGGGGACTAGCGGGGGGCCGCAGTACTTC. Residues: CASRLGTSGGPQYF.

This chain joins TRBV3-1 (or the pseudogene TRBV3-2) and TRBJ1-2; no clear D. The CDR3 sequence is 16 residues long. CDR1 is LGHDT and CDR2 is YNNKEL in the germline V gene (reference sequence). V gave up 1 base and J gave up 1 base, with 13 bases separating them. DNA of the CDR3: TGTGCCAGCAGCCAAGCCCCCCGGGATCGTAACTATGGCTACACCTTC. Its translation: CASSQAPRDRNYGYTF.

J is TRBJ1-1 and V is TRBV27; D gene uncertain. The CDR3 has 15 amino acids. Germline loops: CDR1 MNHEY, CDR2 SMNVEV (reference sequence). V was trimmed by 0 bases and J by 6 bases, leaving 14 bases between them. The CDR3 bases are TGTGCCAGCAGTTTATCTAGGATAGGAGGGTCTGAAGCTTTCTTT. Its protein product is CASSLSRIGGSEAFF.

Notes on this clone: The identical CDR3 is also encoded by other nucleotide sequences in the sample. The V and J genes are TRBV4-3 and TRBJ1-2; D might be TRBD1 (5 bases). The V end was cut by 0 bases, the J end by 2 bases, with 10 bases between. The CDR3 runs to 15 residues. Germline V gives CDR1 LGHNA, CDR2 YSLEER. The CDR3 nucleotides are TGCGCCAGCAGCCAAGAAGGGGCAGCCAACTATGGCTACACCTTC. It encodes CASSQEGAANYGYTF.

The genes are TRBV24-1 and TRBJ2-1; D not certain. Germline lookup yields CDR1 KGHDR and CDR2 SFDVKD. With 4 bases removed from V and 6 bases from J, the gap between germline ends came to 6 bases. The CDR3 length is 12 residues. The CDR3 sequence: CATSEVSNEQFF. The DNA of the CDR3 is TGTGCCACCAGTGAAGTCAGCAATGAGCAGTTCTTC.

J is TRBJ1-1 and V is TRBV4-1; D perhaps matches TRBD1 (6 bases). This CDR3 comprises 15 residues. Trimming stripped 2 bases from V and 0 bases from J, with 10 bases between. The germline V gene encodes CDR1 MGHRA and CDR2 YSYEKL. Here the CDR3 reads CASSQFRDMNTEAFF. The CDR3 DNA reads as TGCGCCAGCAGCCAATTTAGGGACATGAACACTGAAGCTTTCTTT.

The chain joins TRBV3-1 (or the pseudogene TRBV3-2) to TRBJ2-3, with 7 bases fitting TRBD1. The CDR3 length is 16 residues. Germline loops: CDR1 LGHDT, CDR2 YNNKEL (reference sequence). J was trimmed by 2 bases and V by 4 bases; bases with no gene match: 9. The CDR3, as DNA: TGTGCCAGCAGCCCACGGGGACAGACGAACACAGATACGCAGTATTTT. It yields the protein CASSPRGQTNTDTQYF.

This chain joins TRBV19 and TRBJ1-2; TRBD1 agrees at 10 bases. V lost 5 bases and J lost 4; bases outside the gene matches: 7. In germline, CDR1 is LNHDA, CDR2 SQIVND (reference sequence). The CDR3 consists of 15 residues. In DNA form, the CDR3 reads TGTGCCAGTAGTCCCGTAGGACAGGGGGGCTATGGCTACACCTTC. It encodes CASSPVGQGGYGYTF.

CDR3 in amino acids: CASSLSGHREYGYTF. The DNA for the CDR3 is TGTGCCAGCAGCCTCTCTGGGCACAGGGAGTATGGCTACACCTTC. J is TRBJ1-2 and V is TRBV11-2; D might be TRBD1 (6 bases). The CDR3 has 15 residues. Germline V lookup: CDR1 SGHAT, CDR2 FQNNGV. V dropped 5 bases and J dropped 5 bases, with 18 bases sitting between them.

The rearrangement links TRBV5-1 to TRBJ2-2; D is possibly TRBD2 (5 bases). Germline values: CDR1 SGHRS, CDR2 YFSETQ. V was clipped by 6 bases and J by 1 base, with 10 bases between them. This CDR3 is built from 14 residues. In DNA form, the CDR3 reads TGCGCCAGCACCGAGAGCGGGAACACCGGGGAGCTGTTTTTT. The encoded protein is CASTESGNTGELFF.

This chain uses TRBV28 with TRBJ1-5; the D gene is possibly TRBD1 (5 bases). This CDR3 region has 15 residues. Trimming left V 8 bases short and J 1 base short, with 15 bases between. Germline CDR1 and CDR2: MDHEN and SYDVKM. CDR3 in DNA: TGTGCCAGCCGTTCCCAGGGTCAAAGCAATCAGCCCCAGCATTTT. Its protein is CASRSQGQSNQPQHF.

This clone came up once. The chain is built from TRBV19 and TRBJ1-5; tentatively, D is TRBD1 (5 bases). The CDR3 has 16 residues. V lost 2 bases and J 1 base, leaving 12 bases between the germline ends. Per germline, CDR1 LNHDA and CDR2 SQIVND (reference sequence). The CDR3: CASSISRGASNQPQHF. In DNA, the CDR3 is TGTGCCAGTAGTATATCAAGGGGTGCGAGCAATCAGCCCCAGCATTTT.

The chain employs TRBV7-3 and TRBJ1-2, with a tentative D call TRBD1 (6 bases). V was pared by 2 bases and J by 8 bases, with 12 bases between. The CDR3 extends over 13 amino acids. CDR1 is SGHTA, CDR2 FQGTGA, per germline. The CDR3 DNA reads as TGTGCCAGCAGCTTACAGGGGAGCGGCGGCTACACCTTC. It yields the protein CASSLQGSGGYTF.

This chain connects TRBV27 to TRBJ1-1; D is uncertain. Trimming removed 3 bases from V and 1 base from J, with 9 bases in between. CDR3 length: 14 residues. The V gene's germline CDR1 is MNHEY and CDR2 SMNVEV (reference sequence). CDR3 residues: CASSFGEGNTEAFF. In nucleotides, the CDR3 is TGTGCCAGCAGTTTTGGCGAGGGGAACACTGAAGCTTTCTTT.

J is TRBJ1-4 and V is TRBV19; weak D call: TRBD1 (5 bases). Germline CDR1 is LNHDA and CDR2 is SQIVND (reference sequence). Trimming stripped 1 base from V and 8 bases from J, with 14 bases between. CDR3 length equals 15 residues. The CDR3 reads CASSIARGVWEKLFF. The CDR3 nucleotides are TGTGCCAGTAGTATAGCCCGGGGGGTCTGGGAAAAACTGTTTTTT.

This clone came up a few times. The genes are TRBV19 and TRBJ1-5; D perhaps matches TRBD1 (6 bases). V was pared by 10 bases and J by 2 bases, with 18 bases between. The CDR3 loop spans 15 amino acids. The germline V gene encodes CDR1 LNHDA and CDR2 SQIVND (reference sequence). This chain's CDR3 is CATKGGGKGNQPQHF. CDR3 sequence (DNA): TGTGCCACCAAAGGGGGGGGAAAGGGCAATCAGCCCCAGCATTTT.

The chain uses TRBV9 and TRBJ1-3, with D uncertain. The germline CDR1 and CDR2 sequences are SGDLS and YYNGEE. The CDR3 consists of 16 residues. V was cut by 4 bases and J by 6 bases, with 20 bases left in between. The CDR3 DNA sequence: TGTGCCAGCAGCTCCCAAGTGGGCAGAGAAACAAACACCATATATTTT. Protein product: CASSSQVGRETNTIYF.

On this clone: One end of the junction varies from germline; a read error may be responsible. Other DNA sequences from this sample encode an identical CDR3 as well. CDR3 coding DNA: TGTGCCAGCAGCCTAGCCGGGGGGAATCAGCCCCAGCATTTT. This encodes CASSLAGGNQPQHF. This rearrangement joins TRBV7-2 to TRBJ1-5; D may be TRBD1 (5 bases). Germline-derived CDR1 and CDR2 are SGHTA and FQGNSA. The CDR3 extends over 14 amino acids. Full variable domain (rest looked up from reference TRBV7-2 and TRBJ1-5): GAGVSQSPSNKVTEKGKDVELRCDPISGHTALYWYRQSLGQGLEFLIYFQGNSAPDKSGLPSDRFSAERTGGSVSTLTIQRTQQEDSAVYLCASSLAGGNQPQHFGDGTRLSIL.

V usage is TRBV9 and J usage is TRBJ1-2; 7 nucleotides agree with TRBD1. This CDR3 has 16 residues. CDR1 and CDR2 from the germline V gene are SGDLS and YYNGEE. J was trimmed by 6 bases and V by 3 bases; bases with no gene match: 14. CDR3 residues: CASSENRDSRADGYTF. CDR3 coding DNA: TGTGCCAGCAGCGAAAACCGGGACAGCAGAGCCGATGGCTACACCTTC.

V usage is TRBV11-2 and J usage is TRBJ1-1; tentatively, D is TRBD1 (5 bases). The CDR3 consists of 14 residues. The V and J ends lost 5 bases and 2 bases respectively, with 12 bases between them. Germline CDR1 is SGHAT and CDR2 is FQNNGV. The CDR3 loop reads CASSMLGLNTEAFF. The CDR3, as DNA: TGTGCCAGCAGCATGCTGGGACTTAACACTGAAGCTTTCTTT.

The chain joins TRBV9 to TRBJ1-2; D gene unclear. Germline loops: CDR1 SGDLS, CDR2 YYNGEE. V lost 0 bases, J lost 0 bases, and 9 bases lay in between. The CDR3 has 15 amino acids. The CDR3 is CASSVEWRTNYGYTF. The DNA of the CDR3 is TGTGCCAGCAGCGTAGAGTGGAGGACTAACTATGGCTACACCTTC.

The chain joins TRBV2 to TRBJ1-6; D is unclear. This CDR3 is built from 15 residues. The germline V gene encodes CDR1 SNHLY and CDR2 FYNNEI. V lost 7 bases to trimming and J lost 0 bases, with 10 bases between them. The CDR3 loop is CASTPMSSYNSPLHF. CDR3 DNA sequence: TGTGCCAGCACCCCCATGAGCTCCTATAATTCACCCCTCCACTTT.

The chain carries TRBV7-9 and TRBJ1-4; 8 bases line up with TRBD1. CDR1 and CDR2 from the germline V gene are SEHNR and FQNEAQ (reference sequence). Trimming at V came to 2 bases and at J to 6 bases, leaving 8 bases not matched to a gene. The CDR3 runs 16 residues. The CDR3 protein is CASSLSATGVDEKLFF. CDR3 DNA sequence: TGTGCCAGCAGCTTATCTGCGACAGGGGTGGATGAAAAACTGTTTTTT.

This chain connects TRBV6-2 or TRBV6-3 to TRBJ2-1; D unresolved. Trimming pared 5 bases from V and 5 bases from J, leaving 7 bases between. From germline, CDR1 is MNHEY and CDR2 SVGEGT. The CDR3 loop spans 12 amino acids. The CDR3 DNA sequence: TGTGCCAGCAGTCCCCAGGACAATGAGCAGTTCTTC. Translating gives CASSPQDNEQFF.

The rearrangement links TRBV27 to TRBJ2-5; a possible D gene is TRBD2 (7 bases). This CDR3 has 17 amino acids. V was clipped by 5 bases and J by 1 base, with 20 bases between them. Germline loops: CDR1 MNHEY, CDR2 SMNVEV (reference sequence). The CDR3 here is CASSPGGASGSQETQYF. CDR3 in DNA: TGTGCCAGCAGTCCTGGGGGGGCTAGCGGATCCCAAGAGACCCAGTACTTC.